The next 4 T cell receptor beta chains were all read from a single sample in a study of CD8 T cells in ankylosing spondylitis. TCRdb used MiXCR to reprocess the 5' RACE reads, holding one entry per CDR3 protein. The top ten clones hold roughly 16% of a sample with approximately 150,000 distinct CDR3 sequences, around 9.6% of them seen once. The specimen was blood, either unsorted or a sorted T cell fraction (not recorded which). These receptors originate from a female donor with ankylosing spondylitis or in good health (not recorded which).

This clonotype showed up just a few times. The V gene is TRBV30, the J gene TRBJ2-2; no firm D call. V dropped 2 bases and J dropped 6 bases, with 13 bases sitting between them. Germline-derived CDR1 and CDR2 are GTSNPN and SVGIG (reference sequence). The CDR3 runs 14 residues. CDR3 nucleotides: TGTGCCTGGAGTTCAGGTAGCACCGCCGGGGAGCTGTTTTTT. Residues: CAWSSGSTAGELFF.

CDR3 sequence reads: CASSPGTTAYEQYF. The CDR3 bases are TGTGCCAGCTCACCCGGGACGACAGCCTACGAGCAGTACTTC. The rearrangement links TRBV18 to TRBJ2-7; perhaps D is TRBD1 or TRBD2 (5 bases each). The germline V gene has CDR1 KGHSH and CDR2 LQKENI. This CDR3 comprises 14 residues. V lost 3 bases to trimming and J lost 2 bases, with 11 bases between them. The full variable domain, rest sourced from reference TRBV18 and TRBJ2-7, is NAGVMQNPRHLVRRRGQEARLRCSPMKGHSHVYWYRQLPEEGLKFMVYLQKENIIDESGMPKERFSAEFPKEGPSILRIQQVVRGDSAAYFCASSPGTTAYEQYFGPGTRLTVT.

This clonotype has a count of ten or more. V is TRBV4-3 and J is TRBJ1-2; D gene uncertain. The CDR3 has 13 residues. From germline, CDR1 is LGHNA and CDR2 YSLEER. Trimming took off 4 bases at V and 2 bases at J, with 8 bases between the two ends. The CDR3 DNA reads TGCGCCAGCAGCCCCGGCATGAACTATGGCTACACCTTC. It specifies CASSPGMNYGYTF.

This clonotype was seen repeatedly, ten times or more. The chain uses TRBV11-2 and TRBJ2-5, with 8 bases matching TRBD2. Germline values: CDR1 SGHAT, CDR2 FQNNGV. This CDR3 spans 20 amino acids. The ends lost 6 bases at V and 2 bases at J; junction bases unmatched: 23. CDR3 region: CASSPQQLSGVAPRQETQYF. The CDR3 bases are TGTGCCAGCAGTCCTCAGCAGCTTAGCGGGGTGGCTCCTCGACAAGAGACCCAGTACTTC.